This TCR beta chain was identified during a study of blood T cell repertoires in COVID-19 (dated by TCRdb to the early 2020s). At the level of the whole study: Collaborator samples came from the United States, Italy and Spain and covered acute and convalescent phases of COVID-19. The repertoires were released in a freely available public database intended as a resource for research on the immune response to SARS-CoV-2. Deeply sampled blood TCRbeta repertoires from subjects exposed to, actively infected with, or recovered from COVID-19 were included in the dataset. Nearly every sample came with metadata listing a de-identified subject ID, COVID-19 status, age in years and sex. The material from the prospective study consisted of cDNA or gDNA derived from T cells, B-cell-depleted T cells, or PBMCs. Samples were obtained from the ongoing ImmuneRACE study (first 160 participants) and from 1,200 or so subjects provided by 6 global collaborators. Where available, HLA class I and class II types were obtained from metadata supplied by the sample provider rather than from assay-based typing.

One collaborating source in Seattle enrolled patients during active infection and followed them longitudinally through the course of disease. Whole blood was collected in K2EDTA tubes by collaborating institutions according to the institutions' own protocols. For TCRbeta analysis, collaborator samples were shipped as frozen whole blood, as isolated PBMCs, or as DNA extracted from either sample type. In the case of this clone: The specificity of this receptor is unknown. Within one base of it there is no much larger clone, and no base qualities were kept.

The study at large found these results: Clinical and demographic metadata were provided uncurated, with the amount varying by source and participant.

The immunoSEQ Assay, a bias-controlled multiplex PCR, was used to amplify TCRbeta CDR3 regions from genomic DNA. Turning to the authors' computational methods: The number of nucleated cells in each sample was estimated from the amplification of reference gene primers within the assay. To quantify the absolute abundance of each unique TCRbeta CDR3 rearrangement, sequence reads were collapsed and filtered. For each sample, productive Simpson clonality was calculated as the square root of Simpson's diversity index across productive rearrangements. TCRdb mirrors the immuneACCESS table, restricted to in-frame sequences. Some clones are absent from its copies; in checked studies, under half trace to an unresolved V gene, and the reason for the others is unknown. V, J and clone size are taken as reported in that table, and D and trimming were inferred from the DNA itself. A total of some 200,000 clones appear in this sample, 80% to 85% of them only once. The top ten clones comprise less than 6% of the sample.

Based on the germline V gene, the CDR1 and CDR2 sequences are MDHEN and SYDVKM. The CDR3 spans 14 residues, from the cysteine through the phenylalanine. Only the CDR3 region is kept as DNA, spanning 42 bases read in frame from base 1. The junction shows trimming of 7 bases on V and 5 bases on J, and the gene matches do not reach 7 bases of it. The specimen sequenced was peripheral blood. Rearrangement joined TRBV28 to TRBJ1-2; 10 bases in the junction line up with TRBD1. The clonotype comes from a woman aged 65 to 85 with COVID-19, enrolled during active disease. Here is the DNA: TGTGCCAGCATGGGGACAGGGGCCTTGTATGGCTACACCTTC. This yields the protein CASMGTGALYGYTF.